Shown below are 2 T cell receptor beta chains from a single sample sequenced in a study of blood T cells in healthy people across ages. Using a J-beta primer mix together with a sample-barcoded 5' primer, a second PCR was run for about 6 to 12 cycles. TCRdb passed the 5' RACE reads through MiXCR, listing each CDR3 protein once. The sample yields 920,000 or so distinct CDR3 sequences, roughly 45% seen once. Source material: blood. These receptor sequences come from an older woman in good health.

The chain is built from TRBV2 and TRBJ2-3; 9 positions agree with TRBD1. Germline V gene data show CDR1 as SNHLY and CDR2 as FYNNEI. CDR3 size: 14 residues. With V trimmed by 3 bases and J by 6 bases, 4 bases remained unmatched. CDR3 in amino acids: CASSDGQGWDTQYF. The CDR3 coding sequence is TGTGCCAGCAGTGACGGACAGGGGTGGGATACGCAGTATTTT.

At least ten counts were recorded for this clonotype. CDR3 loop: CASSQLAGGNSPLHF. The CDR3 region has the DNA TGTGCCAGCAGCCAGCTTGCAGGAGGCAATTCACCCCTCCACTTT. The chain carries TRBV14 and TRBJ1-6, with no clear D. Germline V gives CDR1 SGHDN, CDR2 FVKESK. The CDR3 has 15 amino acids. The ends were cut back, 3 bases at V and 7 bases at J, with 13 bases in the middle.